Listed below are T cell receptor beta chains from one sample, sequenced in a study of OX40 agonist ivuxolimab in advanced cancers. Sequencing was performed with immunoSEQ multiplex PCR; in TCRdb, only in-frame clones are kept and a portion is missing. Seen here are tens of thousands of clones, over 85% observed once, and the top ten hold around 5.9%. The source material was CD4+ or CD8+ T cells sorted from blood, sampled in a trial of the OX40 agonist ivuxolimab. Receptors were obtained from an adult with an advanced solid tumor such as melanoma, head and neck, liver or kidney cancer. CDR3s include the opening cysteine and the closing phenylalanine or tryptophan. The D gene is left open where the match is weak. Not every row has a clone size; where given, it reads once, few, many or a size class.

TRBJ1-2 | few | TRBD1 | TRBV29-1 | CSALPPTGGYGYTF | TGCAGCGCTCTCCCTCCGACAGGGGGCTATGGCTACACCTTC
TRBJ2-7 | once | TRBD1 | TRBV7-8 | CASSSAYQGDYEQYF | TGTGCCAGCAGCTCCGCCTATCAGGGGGACTACGAGCAGTACTTC
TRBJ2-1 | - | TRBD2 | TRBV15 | CATGTSSYNEQFF | TGTGCCACCGGGACTAGCTCCTACAATGAGCAGTTCTTC
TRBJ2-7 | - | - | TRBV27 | CASSFGEEQYF | TGTGCCAGCAGTTTTGGGGAAGAGCAGTACTTC
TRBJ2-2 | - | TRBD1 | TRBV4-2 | CASSPTRDRWVTGELFF | TGTGCCAGCAGCCCCACCCGGGACAGGTGGGTCACCGGGGAGCTGTTTTTT
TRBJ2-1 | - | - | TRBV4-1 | CASSQGGNEQFF | TGCGCCAGCAGCCAAGGGGGGAATGAGCAGTTCTTC
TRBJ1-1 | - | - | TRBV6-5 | CASTLSWNTEAFF | TGTGCCAGCACCCTCAGCTGGAACACTGAAGCTTTCTTT
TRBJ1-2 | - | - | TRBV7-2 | CASSFYSLHYGYTF | TGTGCCAGCAGCTTTTACAGTCTTCATTATGGCTACACCTTC
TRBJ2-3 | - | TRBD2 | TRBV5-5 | CASSLDSSGGDTDTQYF | TGTGCCAGCAGCTTGGATTCTAGCGGGGGAGATACAGATACGCAGTATTTT
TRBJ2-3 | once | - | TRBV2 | CASSEWVGPTDTQYF | TGTGCCAGCAGTGAATGGGTAGGACCCACAGATACGCAGTATTTT
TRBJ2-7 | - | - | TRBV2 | CASSASYEQYF | TGTGCCAGCAGTGCCTCCTACGAGCAGTACTTC
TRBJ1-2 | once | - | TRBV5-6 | CASSPLGRVYTF | TGTGCCAGCAGCCCCCTAGGCAGGGTCTACACCTTC
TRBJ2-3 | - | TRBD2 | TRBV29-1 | CSDRGLAGAPTVEDTQYF | TGCAGCGACAGGGGACTAGCGGGGGCCCCGACCGTGGAAGATACGCAGTATTTT
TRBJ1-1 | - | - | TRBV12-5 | CASGLETEKWNTEAFF | TGTGCTAGTGGTTTGGAAACCGAGAAGTGGAACACTGAAGCTTTCTTT
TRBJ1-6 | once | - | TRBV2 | CASRPSNSPLHF | TGTGCCAGCAGGCCCAGTAATTCACCCCTCCACTTT
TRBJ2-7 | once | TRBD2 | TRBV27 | CASSYSGASSYEQYF | TGTGCCAGCAGTTATAGCGGGGCGAGCTCCTACGAGCAGTACTTC
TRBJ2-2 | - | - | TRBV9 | CASSVGAGAGELFF | TGTGCCAGCAGCGTAGGGGCAGGGGCAGGGGAGCTGTTTTTT
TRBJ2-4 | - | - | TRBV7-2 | CASSLEGGTVGDIQYF | TGTGCCAGCAGCTTAGAAGGTGGGACGGTGGGTGACATTCAGTACTTC
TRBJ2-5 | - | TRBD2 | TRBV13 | CASSLRGGPWETQYF | TGTGCCAGCAGCTTACGCGGGGGGCCGTGGGAGACCCAGTACTTC
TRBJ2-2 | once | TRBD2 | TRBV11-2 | CASSFLGLAGLENTGELFF | TGTGCCAGCAGCTTTTTAGGACTAGCGGGCCTAGAGAACACCGGGGAGCTGTTTTTT
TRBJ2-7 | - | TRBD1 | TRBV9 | CASSVAPGQSYEQYF | TGTGCCAGCAGCGTAGCTCCGGGACAGAGCTACGAGCAGTACTTC
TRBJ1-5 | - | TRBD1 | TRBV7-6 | CASSDGTGPYQPQHF | TGTGCCAGCAGCGACGGGACAGGGCCGTACCAGCCCCAGCATTTT
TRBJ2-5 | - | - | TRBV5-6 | CASSDGGHHQETQYF | TGTGCCAGCAGCGATGGAGGACACCACCAAGAGACCCAGTACTTC
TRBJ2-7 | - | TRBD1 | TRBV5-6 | CASSLGGQPKYEQYF | TGTGCCAGCAGCTTGGGGGGACAGCCTAAGTACGAGCAGTACTTC
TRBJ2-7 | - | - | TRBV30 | CAWSPLGDTPYEQYF | TGTGCCTGGAGTCCCCTGGGGGACACCCCCTACGAGCAGTACTTC
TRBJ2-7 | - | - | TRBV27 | CASRRATGLRVYEQYF | TGTGCCAGCCGACGAGCTACAGGGCTTAGGGTATACGAGCAGTACTTC
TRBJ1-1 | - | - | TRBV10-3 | CAISEGPGEAFF | TGTGCCATCAGTGAGGGGCCAGGAGAAGCTTTCTTT
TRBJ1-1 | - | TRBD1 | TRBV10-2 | CASSGREGADAEAFF | TGCGCCAGCAGTGGGCGGGAGGGGGCTGACGCTGAAGCTTTCTTT
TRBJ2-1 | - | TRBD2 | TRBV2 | CASRIAGDPNNEQFF | TGTGCCAGCAGGATAGCGGGGGACCCGAACAATGAGCAGTTCTTC
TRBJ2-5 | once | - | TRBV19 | CASSTRGAPETQYF | TGTGCCAGTAGTACTCGGGGGGCCCCCGAGACCCAGTACTTC